This entry lists 19 T cell receptor beta chains sequenced from one sample in a study of Graves' ophthalmopathy and Graves' hyperthyroidism. Amplified material comprised TCR beta CDR3 regions derived from RNA transcripts. HTBI primers were employed in first-round RT-PCR, then a second-round multiplex PCR followed. TCRdb recomputed calls from the multiplex PCR reads with MiXCR, one row per CDR3 protein. Here the sample spans 400,000 to 500,000 distinct CDR3 sequences, around 21% being singletons. Sequencing used peripheral blood. The receptors stem from a woman aged 18-29 years with stable Graves' hyperthyroidism.

The table lists this clonotype with many counts. This chain uses TRBV12-3 or TRBV12-4 with TRBJ2-7; no firm D call. Trimming cost V 2 bases and J 6 bases, with 11 bases left between them. The CDR3 runs to 13 residues. CDR3 amino acids: CASSLWTLGEQYF. DNA of the CDR3: TGTGCCAGCAGTTTATGGACCTTGGGCGAGCAGTACTTC.

This clonotype was found many times. V usage is TRBV4-1 and J usage is TRBJ2-7; D may be TRBD2 (6 bases). From germline, CDR1 is MGHRA and CDR2 YSYEKL. The CDR3 consists of 16 residues. The ends were cut back, 0 bases at V and 3 bases at J, with 15 bases in the middle. The CDR3 nucleotides are TGCGCCAGCAGCCAAGATCCACTAGCTACCAACTACGAGCAGTACTTC. This codes for CASSQDPLATNYEQYF.

This clonotype was seen many times. This chain connects TRBV7-2 to TRBJ1-1; unclear D gene. The ends were cut back, 2 bases at V and 2 bases at J, with 9 bases in the middle. The CDR3 runs 14 residues. Germline CDR1 reads SGHTA; CDR2 reads FQGNSA. The CDR3 DNA sequence: TGTGCCAGCAGCTTATTATTGGTTAACACTGAAGCTTTCTTT. This gives the protein CASSLLLVNTEAFF.

This clonotype was counted at least ten times. The rearrangement links TRBV10-3 to TRBJ2-7; 8 positions agree with TRBD1. The CDR3 covers 13 residues. With 5 bases clipped from V and 4 bases from J, the junction kept 4 bases outside the gene matches. Germline CDR1 ENHRY, CDR2 SYGVKD. CDR3 sequence reads: CAISSDRVYEQYF. In DNA, the CDR3 is TGTGCCATCAGTTCGGACAGGGTGTACGAGCAGTACTTC.

This clonotype appeared many times. The rearrangement joins TRBV7-8 to TRBJ2-7; the match to TRBD2 covers 11 bases. This CDR3 has 15 amino acids. In germline, CDR1 is SGHVS, CDR2 FQNEAQ. Unmatched junction bases numbered 6, after V lost 5 bases and J lost 3 bases. CDR3 bases: TGTGCCAGCAGCATCCGGACTAGCGGGTTCTACGAGCAGTACTTC. This gives the protein CASSIRTSGFYEQYF.

With respect to this clonotype: The missing conserved phenylalanine or tryptophan at the end of this CDR3 makes a read error likely. The rearrangement uses TRBV7-8 and TRBJ2-7; D ambiguous. Germline values: CDR1 SGHVS, CDR2 FQNEAQ. The CDR3 is made up of 12 amino acids. V shed 3 bases and J shed 0 bases, with 3 bases lying between them. CDR3 DNA sequence: TGTGCCAGCAGCTTGGGCTCCTACGAGCAGTACTAC. It yields the protein CASSLGSYEQYY.

This clonotype was counted many times. V and J are TRBV27 and TRBJ2-7; D is perhaps TRBD2 (5 bases). V lost 2 bases and J 3 bases, leaving 11 bases between the germline ends. CDR1 is MNHEY and CDR2 is SMNVEV in the germline V gene (reference sequence). The CDR3 sequence is 14 residues long. CDR3: CASSLGESFYEQYF. Here the CDR3 DNA reads TGTGCCAGCAGTTTAGGGGAGTCCTTCTACGAGCAGTACTTC.

This clonotype was found many times. The chain employs TRBV6-4 and TRBJ2-5; 12 bases agree with TRBD1. Germline V gives CDR1 MRHNA, CDR2 SNTAGT. V lost 8 bases to trimming and J lost 3 bases; unmatched junction nucleotides: 19. The CDR3 totals 19 residues. Here the CDR3 DNA reads TGTGCCAGCCCCCGAAGGGACAGGGGGCCTCTACTGGCCGAAGAGACCCAGTACTTC. Amino acid sequence: CASPRRDRGPLLAEETQYF.

Ten or more counts support this clonotype. The rearrangement uses TRBV5-1 and TRBJ2-7; no reliable D call. The CDR3 extends over 18 amino acids. Looked up from germline, CDR1 is SGHRS and CDR2 is YFSETQ. The V end lost 0 bases, the J end lost 0 bases, and 19 bases lay between the germline ends. The CDR3: CASSLGRGRPSSSYEQYF. The CDR3 bases are TGCGCCAGCAGCTTGGGGCGCGGAAGGCCATCGAGCTCCTACGAGCAGTACTTC.

The chain couples TRBV12-3 or TRBV12-4 to TRBJ2-2; 15 bases are a match to TRBD2. V was pared by 6 bases and J by 2 bases, with 7 bases of the junction left unmatched. The CDR3 length is 18 residues. The CDR3 reads CASSPRTSGGANTGELFF. The CDR3 region has the DNA TGTGCCAGCAGCCCTAGGACTAGCGGGGGGGCCAACACCGGGGAGCTGTTTTTT.

This clonotype was counted at least ten times. The chain uses TRBV6-1 and TRBJ1-6; D possibly corresponds to TRBD1 (5 bases). Per germline, CDR1 MNHNS and CDR2 SASEGT. V shed 0 bases and J shed 10 bases, with 13 bases lying between them. This CDR3 is built from 15 residues. CDR3 coding DNA: TGTGCCAGCAGTGAAGCCCGGGCAGGGAGGTCACCCCTCCACTTT. It specifies CASSEARAGRSPLHF.

In its sample, this clonotype was seen a few times. The chain recombines TRBV4-1 with TRBJ1-1; D is perhaps TRBD1 (6 bases). The ends were cut back, 4 bases at V and 4 bases at J, with 16 bases in the middle. This CDR3 contains 15 residues. The germline V gene encodes CDR1 MGHRA and CDR2 YSYEKL. DNA for the CDR3: TGCGCCAGCAGCCCTACGCAGGGGAGAGGCACTGAAGCTTTCTTT. It yields the protein CASSPTQGRGTEAFF.

This chain connects TRBV2 to TRBJ2-2; D is uncertain. Trimming took 4 bases from V and 4 from J, leaving 7 bases between them. This CDR3 contains 13 residues. CDR1 is SNHLY and CDR2 is FYNNEI in the germline V gene. DNA of the CDR3: TGTGCCAGCAGTGGTATTAGCACCGGGGAGCTGTTTTTT. Its translation is CASSGISTGELFF. The whole variable domain, filled in from reference TRBV2 and TRBJ2-2, reads EPEVTQTPSHQVTQMGQEVILRCVPISNHLYFYWYRQILGQKVEFLVSFYNNEISEKSEIFDDQFSVERPDGSNFTLKIRSTKLEDSAMYFCASSGISTGELFFGEGSRLTVL.

This clonotype showed up just a few times. The genes are TRBV19 and TRBJ2-2; TRBD1 matches at 8 bases. The V gene end was trimmed by 3 bases and the J gene end by 4 bases; junction bases not matched to a gene: 7. The CDR3 is 16 residues long. Germline CDR1 LNHDA, CDR2 SQIVND (reference sequence). The chain's CDR3 is CASSMLSGGITGELFF. CDR3 bases: TGTGCCAGTAGTATGCTTTCAGGGGGCATCACCGGGGAGCTGTTTTTT.

This clonotype was observed many times. The chain employs TRBV13 and TRBJ1-2; TRBD1 aligns across 7 bases. The CDR3 sequence is 14 residues long. The ends lost 3 bases at V and 4 bases at J; junction bases unmatched: 5. Germline V CDR1 and CDR2: PRHDT, FYEKMQ (reference sequence). In nucleotides, the CDR3 is TGTGCCAGCAGCTTGGGGGACAGTATCTATGGCTACACCTTC. The encoded protein is CASSLGDSIYGYTF.

This clonotype was counted ten times or more. The genes are TRBV27 and TRBJ2-7; 8 nucleotides line up with TRBD2. Trimming took 2 bases from V and 5 from J; bases not matched to a gene: 8. Germline-derived CDR1 and CDR2 are MNHEY and SMNVEV (reference sequence). CDR3 length: 15 amino acids. The CDR3 coding sequence is TGTGCCAGCAGTTTAAGGTACAGCGGGAGCCACGAGCAGTACTTC. As protein: CASSLRYSGSHEQYF.

The table lists this clonotype with many counts. The chain recombines TRBV6-1 with TRBJ1-1; TRBD1 might be the D (6 bases). The CDR3 spans 10 residues. Germline CDR1 is MNHNS and CDR2 is SASEGT. V was trimmed by 8 bases and J by 10 bases, leaving 11 bases between them. The DNA of the CDR3 is TGTGCCAGCGGACAGCCAGCAGCTTTCTTT. It specifies CASGQPAAFF.

The sample holds many counts of this clonotype. This sequence joins TRBV6-1 and TRBJ1-1, with D possibly TRBD1 on 6 matching bases. The ends were cut back, 7 bases at V and 4 bases at J, with 13 bases in the middle. Germline V lookup: CDR1 MNHNS, CDR2 SASEGT. CDR3 length: 13 residues. CDR3 DNA sequence: TGTGCCAGCATCTCAGGGGCTGGCACTGAAGCTTTCTTT. Translated: CASISGAGTEAFF.

There are many counts of this clonotype. This chain uses TRBV20-1 with TRBJ1-1; 7 nucleotides agree with TRBD1. V dropped 5 bases and J dropped 3; count of bases not matched to a gene: 6. The CDR3 length is 13 residues. Looked up from germline, CDR1 is DFQATT and CDR2 is SNEGSKA (reference sequence). This CDR3 is CSAPDRAYTEAFF. The CDR3, as DNA: TGCAGTGCTCCCGACAGGGCCTACACTGAAGCTTTCTTT.